A single sample is the source of the 4 T cell receptor beta chains below, sequenced in a study of beta chain features in type 1 diabetes (dated by TCRdb to between 2018 and 2020). Library creation used the immunoSEQ multiplex PCR assay. The entire amount of isolated RNA was reverse transcribed using the High Capacity cDNA Reverse Transcription Kit, so the sequenced TCRB transcripts were expressed ones. In its TCRdb copy, this immuneACCESS table keeps in-frame sequences only and misses some clones. Where compared with another copy, unresolved V genes explain less than half of these, and the others have no known cause. The sample table shows 200,000 to 300,000 clones, and approximately 11% are seen once. The ten largest clones capture about 0.018% of the sample. General study outcomes and caveats: Type 1 diabetes patients showed a moderate but significant shortening of TCRB CDR3 length in all four CD4+ subsets.

These TCRs are of unknown antigen specificity. Source material: naive CD4+ T cells from blood. Taken with the paper, the label for cell subset or site translates to: true naive CD4+ T cells. The receptors originated from a man younger than 40 with type 1 diabetes.

The V and J genes are TRBV7-9 and TRBJ2-7, with a weak D call TRBD2 (6 bases). The CDR3 is 14 residues long. The germline V and J ends were trimmed by 4 bases and 5 bases, with 15 bases remaining between them. The germline V gene encodes CDR1 SEHNR and CDR2 FQNEAQ (reference sequence). The CDR3 sequence: CASSSWRGRDEQYF. The CDR3 coding sequence is TGTGCCAGCAGCTCCTGGAGGGGTCGCGACGAGCAGTACTTC.

The rearrangement joins TRBV7-9 to TRBJ2-1; 7 nucleotides align to TRBD1. There are 15 residues in the CDR3. Germline CDR1 and CDR2: SEHNR and FQNEAQ (reference sequence). V trimming: 4 bases; J trimming: 0 bases; junction bases outside the gene matches: 3. The CDR3 region has the DNA TGTGCCAGCAGCTGGTGGGACAGCTCCTACAATGAGCAGTTCTTC. This codes for CASSWWDSSYNEQFF.

The chain uses TRBV7-6 and TRBJ1-5; TRBD1 matches at 8 bases. The CDR3 loop spans 15 amino acids. The ends lost 2 bases at V and 5 bases at J; junction bases unmatched: 5. Per germline, CDR1 SGHVS and CDR2 FNYEAQ. CDR3 in amino acids: CASSLMQGADQPQHF. The DNA of the CDR3 is TGTGCCAGCAGCTTAATGCAGGGGGCAGATCAGCCCCAGCATTTT.

The chain joins TRBV28 to TRBJ1-6; D is ambiguous. Germline assignment: CDR1 MDHEN and CDR2 SYDVKM. Trimming removed 5 bases at V and 9 bases at J, with 8 bases between. The CDR3 loop spans 12 amino acids. The CDR3 region is CASSLPGSPLHF. In nucleotides, the CDR3 is TGTGCCAGCAGTCTCCCGGGTTCACCCCTCCACTTT.